The rows below give T cell receptor beta chains drawn from one sample of a study of blood T cell repertoires in COVID-19. Clones were sequenced by immunoSEQ multiplex PCR, and TCRdb holds only the in-frame ones, with some missing. Here the sample spans fewer than 100,000 clones, 90% being singletons. The sequenced sample was peripheral blood. The receptors come from a woman of 80 years or more with acute or convalescent COVID-19. Each CDR3 is given with its conserved first and last residue. Fields, in order: D gene, J gene, V gene, clone size, CDR3 protein, CDR3 DNA. A D gene is named only where the DNA matches it firmly. Not all rows give a size; the values are once, few, many and, for expanded clones, a class.

.	TRBJ1-2	TRBV13	.	CASSLGGGGTSGYTF	TGTGCCAGCAGCTTAGGCGGAGGAGGTACGAGTGGCTACACCTTC
.	TRBJ1-6	TRBV19	few	CASTSTGKRNSPLHF	TGTGCCAGTACCAGTACAGGGAAGAGAAATTCACCCCTCCACTTT
TRBD1	TRBJ1-2	TRBV6-5	.	CAIGQEWFGGYTF	TGTGCCATTGGACAGGAATGGTTTGGTGGCTACACCTTC
.	TRBJ1-5	TRBV12-3/TRBV12-4	.	CASGGRLNQPQHF	TGTGCTTCTGGGGGCAGGCTAAATCAGCCCCAGCATTTT
.	TRBJ1-4	TRBV28	.	CASGRSSGATNEKLFF	TGTGCCAGCGGTCGGAGTTCAGGGGCAACTAATGAAAAACTGTTTTTT
TRBD1	TRBJ1-1	TRBV6-6	.	CASSSPRGNLNTEAFF	TGTGCCAGCAGTTCCCCCAGGGGGAACTTGAACACTGAAGCTTTCTTT
.	TRBJ1-4	TRBV3-1/TRBV3-2	.	CASSQGGAANEKLFF	TGTGCCAGCAGCCAAGGTGGGGCAGCTAATGAAAAACTGTTTTTT
.	TRBJ1-1	TRBV11-1	.	CASSLETGTNTEAFF	TGTGCCAGCAGCTTGGAAACCGGGACAAACACTGAAGCTTTCTTT
.	TRBJ2-7	TRBV11-2	.	CASSLGQAGPYEQYF	TGTGCCAGCAGCTTAGGTCAGGCGGGGCCGTACGAGCAGTACTTC
.	TRBJ2-6	TRBV10-1	once	CASSDSERANVLTF	TGCGCCAGCAGTGATTCGGAGAGGGCCAACGTCCTGACTTTC
.	TRBJ1-2	TRBV9	.	CASRGLADGYTF	TGTGCCAGCAGAGGCTTGGCGGATGGCTACACCTTC
.	TRBJ2-7	TRBV18	.	CASSLSGQSYEQYF	TGTGCCAGCTCACTGTCAGGACAGTCCTACGAGCAGTACTTC
TRBD2	TRBJ2-7	TRBV11-2	.	CASSRGPSGVYEQYF	TGTGCCAGCAGCCGGGGTCCTAGCGGGGTCTACGAGCAGTACTTC
.	TRBJ2-2	TRBV9	.	CASSLQDGSNTGELFF	TGTGCCAGCAGTCTACAGGACGGATCGAACACCGGGGAGCTGTTTTTT
TRBD1	TRBJ1-2	TRBV25-1	.	CASSSLGQTINGYTF	TGTGCCAGCAGTTCACTGGGACAGACGATTAATGGCTACACCTTC
TRBD2	TRBJ2-1	TRBV9	.	CASSVEIGLAGGHEQFF	TGTGCCAGCAGCGTAGAAATCGGACTAGCGGGGGGGCACGAGCAGTTCTTC
TRBD1	TRBJ1-4	TRBV4-2	.	CASSQRQGSNEKLFF	TGTGCCAGCAGCCAGCGACAGGGCTCTAATGAAAAACTGTTTTTT
TRBD1	TRBJ1-6	TRBV10-1	.	CASSHRGSYNSPLHF	TGCGCCAGCAGTCACAGGGGCTCCTATAATTCACCCCTCCACTTT
TRBD1	TRBJ1-1	TRBV6-1	.	CASSEPGQGNTEAFF	TGTGCCAGCAGTGAACCAGGACAGGGGAACACTGAAGCTTTCTTT
.	TRBJ1-2	TRBV25-1	.	CASSLIGGGRDGYTF	TGTGCCAGCAGTCTTATCGGCGGGGGACGGGATGGCTACACCTTC
.	TRBJ1-3	TRBV29-1	few	CSATYGIGGDTIYF	TGCAGCGCCACGTACGGGATCGGGGGAGACACCATATATTTT
.	TRBJ2-7	TRBV5-1	.	CASSSGGTVGYEQYF	TGCGCCAGCAGCTCGGGAGGGACAGTGGGATACGAGCAGTACTTC
TRBD2	TRBJ2-3	TRBV11-2	.	CASSFLGGGVLHTQYF	TGTGCCAGCAGCTTCCTGGGCGGGGGGGTGCTACATACGCAGTATTTT
.	TRBJ2-1	TRBV10-3	.	CAIRDSSSYNEQFF	TGTGCCATCAGAGACAGTAGCTCCTACAATGAGCAGTTCTTC
TRBD1	TRBJ1-2	TRBV2	.	CASSVRSRTGYYGYTF	TGTGCCAGCAGTGTGCGTAGTAGGACAGGCTATTATGGCTACACCTTC
TRBD1	TRBJ1-2	TRBV5-6	.	CASSPDRGLGYGYTF	TGTGCCAGCAGCCCGGACAGGGGGCTTGGCTATGGCTACACCTTC
TRBD1	TRBJ1-5	TRBV19	few	CASSTRTGPNQPQHF	TGTGCCAGTAGTACGAGGACAGGCCCAAATCAGCCCCAGCATTTT
.	TRBJ1-1	TRBV9	.	CASSPHQGLNTEAFF	TGTGCCAGCAGCCCGCACCAGGGGCTGAACACTGAAGCTTTCTTT
TRBD1	TRBJ1-5	TRBV7-2	.	CASSLKGWDSVAF	TGTGCCAGCAGCTTAAAAGGGTGGGACAGCGTCGCTTTT
TRBD1	TRBJ1-6	TRBV6-2/TRBV6-3	few	CASSYSPGQGSSYNSPLHF	TGTGCCAGCAGTTACTCCCCGGGACAGGGGAGCTCCTATAATTCACCCCTCCACTTT
TRBD1	TRBJ1-2	TRBV5-4	.	CASSRDRGRNYGYTF	TGTGCCAGCAGCAGAGACAGGGGTCGGAACTATGGCTACACCTTC
.	TRBJ1-3	TRBV10-2	few	CASSERWGSGNTIYF	TGCGCCAGCAGTGAGCGGTGGGGCAGCGGGAACACCATATATTTT
.	TRBJ2-5	TRBV11-3	.	CASSLSGWETQYF	TGTGCCAGCAGCCTTAGCGGCTGGGAGACCCAGTACTTC
.	TRBJ2-5	TRBV20-1	few	CSASPEQETQYF	TGCAGTGCTAGTCCCGAGCAAGAGACCCAGTACTTC
.	TRBJ1-2	TRBV4-3	once	CASSQDWRAGYTF	TGCGCCAGCAGCCAAGATTGGAGGGCTGGCTACACCTTC
.	TRBJ2-3	TRBV7-9	once	CASSEGGTDTQYF	TGTGCCAGCAGCGAGGGCGGTACAGATACGCAGTATTTT
TRBD2	TRBJ2-3	TRBV5-1	.	CASSLGLAGGLQLTDTQYF	TGCGCCAGCAGCTTGGGATTAGCGGGAGGCCTCCAGTTGACAGATACGCAGTATTTT
TRBD1	TRBJ1-5	TRBV5-1	.	CASSLVWDRGPHQPQHF	TGCGCCAGCAGCTTGGTGTGGGACAGGGGCCCACATCAGCCCCAGCATTTT
.	TRBJ2-2	TRBV18	.	CASSRRGVAANTGELFF	TGTGCCAGCTCACGAAGGGGCGTAGCGGCGAACACCGGGGAGCTGTTTTTT
TRBD2	TRBJ2-1	TRBV5-4	.	CAILTGGEQFF	TGTGCCATCCTGACGGGGGGGGAGCAGTTCTTC